This T cell receptor (beta chain) was recovered during a study of control samples from healthy donors and cancer patients (dated by TCRdb to about 2020). With respect to this clone: Its cognate antigen has yet to be identified. Base-call qualities are not available, and no considerably larger clone is one nucleotide away.

CDR1 is given as SGHTS and CDR2 as YDEGEE, both from the germline V gene. From the cysteine up to the phenylalanine, the CDR3 has a length of 16 residues. The kept DNA is CDR3 alone, 48 bases in frame from the first base. The junction carries 13 bases between V and J, which are trimmed by 0 bases and 3 bases respectively. Library preparation was by the immunoSEQ multiplex PCR assay. TCRdb took over this immuneACCESS table, retaining in-frame rearrangements with V and J assigned. Such tables are incomplete; in checked studies, under half of the missing clones stem from an unresolved V gene, and the remainder is unexplained. In this sample the table shows more than 150,000 clones, around 90% of which occur a single time. Of the sample, 0.65% to 0.75% is held by the ten largest clones.

Sequenced material: blood. The rearranged segments are TRBV5-8 and TRBJ1-5, with TRBD1 tentatively as D gene (5 bases match). The receptor was isolated from a woman younger than 45 in good health. The sequenced DNA is TGTGCCAGCAGCTTGGGGCAGGGCAACACCAATCAGCCCCAGCATTTT. Its coded protein is CASSLGQGNTNQPQHF.